Listed below are T cell receptor beta chains from one sample, sequenced in a study of shared clonotypes between healthy human individuals. Measured with immunoSEQ multiplex PCR; TCRdb has only the in-frame clones, and not every one. Of roughly 2.2 million clones listed, over 90% were seen once; the top ten hold under 0.45%. The sequenced material came from naive CD4+ T cells from PBMCs. These receptors were obtained from a man between 18 and 35 years old in good health. Some clones in this sample may be carry-over from other donors' samples. CDR3s include the opening cysteine and the closing phenylalanine or tryptophan. The D gene is left open where the match is weak. Not all rows give a size; the values are once, few, many and, for expanded clones, a class.

cdr3_aa	cdr3_nt	v_call	j_call	d_call	clone_size
CASSQVRGREVYEQYF	TGCGCCAGCAGCCAAGTTCGGGGGCGGGAGGTCTACGAGCAGTACTTC	TRBV4-3	TRBJ2-7	TRBD2	-
CASSGGRNTEAFF	TGCGCCAGCAGCGGAGGGAGGAACACTGAAGCTTTCTTT	TRBV5-1	TRBJ1-1	-	-
CASRDNAGTGKNIQYF	TGTGCCAGCAGGGATAATGCCGGGACAGGCAAAAACATTCAGTACTTC	TRBV2	TRBJ2-4	TRBD1	once
CASSLGQGTDTQYF	TGTGCCAGCAGCTTAGGGCAGGGCACAGATACGCAGTATTTT	TRBV7-9	TRBJ2-3	-	few
CASSSGAWTGELFF	TGTGCCAGCAGCTCGGGGGCCTGGACCGGGGAGCTGTTTTTT	TRBV7-3	TRBJ2-2	-	-
CASSANGRVYNEQFF	TGTGCCAGCAGCGCAAACGGACGGGTTTACAATGAGCAGTTCTTC	TRBV9	TRBJ2-1	-	-
CASSPTPTYEQYF	TGTGCCAGCTCACCAACTCCAACCTACGAGCAGTACTTC	TRBV18	TRBJ2-7	-	-
CASSLASGTYNEQFF	TGTGCCAGCAGCTTAGCTAGCGGGACCTACAATGAGCAGTTCTTC	TRBV7-3	TRBJ2-1	TRBD2	-
CASSFREPGETQYF	TGTGCCAGCAGTTTTCGGGAGCCTGGGGAGACCCAGTACTTC	TRBV28	TRBJ2-5	-	once
CASSPGQIRTREGEAFF	TGTGCCAGCTCACCGGGACAGATCCGGACCAGGGAAGGTGAAGCTTTCTTT	TRBV18	TRBJ1-1	TRBD1	-
CASSRTSGNQETQYF	TGTGCCAGCAGCCGGACTAGCGGGAACCAAGAGACCCAGTACTTC	TRBV5-4	TRBJ2-5	TRBD2	-
CASSAVPNTEAFF	TGTGCCAGCAGCGCCGTCCCTAACACTGAAGCTTTCTTT	TRBV7-9	TRBJ1-1	-	few
CASSRRRDYSGNTIYF	TGTGCCAGCAGCAGACGCAGGGATTACTCTGGAAACACCATATATTTT	TRBV7-2	TRBJ1-3	-	-
CASSWTSGRANEQYF	TGTGCCAGCAGCTGGACTAGCGGGAGGGCTAACGAGCAGTACTTC	TRBV5-5	TRBJ2-7	TRBD2	-
CASSVGVTKETQYF	TGTGCCAGCAGCGTAGGGGTGACGAAAGAGACCCAGTACTTC	TRBV9	TRBJ2-5	-	once
CASRSRGLGNQPQHF	TGTGCCAGCAGAAGCAGGGGTTTGGGCAATCAGCCCCAGCATTTT	TRBV6-1	TRBJ1-5	-	-
CATSRVRVGDTQYF	TGTGCCACCAGCAGAGTCAGGGTGGGAGATACGCAGTATTTT	TRBV15	TRBJ2-3	-	-
CASSLSHRDQTYEQYF	TGCGCCAGCAGCTTGTCCCACAGGGACCAGACCTACGAGCAGTACTTC	TRBV5-1	TRBJ2-7	-	once
CASRVIGGSIHEQYF	TGTGCCAGCAGGGTAATCGGCGGGAGCATCCACGAGCAGTACTTC	TRBV5-3	TRBJ2-7	TRBD2	-
CASSPSNHEQYF	TGTGCCAGCAGTCCTTCCAACCACGAGCAGTACTTC	TRBV2	TRBJ2-7	-	-
CASSLSGAEAFF	TGTGCCAGCAGCTTAAGCGGGGCTGAAGCTTTCTTT	TRBV11-3	TRBJ1-1	-	once
CASITSGRISEQYF	TGTGCCAGCATTACTAGCGGGAGAATTAGCGAGCAGTACTTC	TRBV28	TRBJ2-7	TRBD2	once
CASVTQGARTYNEQFF	TGTGCCAGCGTAACCCAGGGAGCCAGGACCTACAATGAGCAGTTCTTC	TRBV5-4	TRBJ2-1	-	-
CASSASGRVTYNEQFF	TGTGCCAGCAGTGCTAGCGGGAGGGTTACCTACAATGAGCAGTTCTTC	TRBV27	TRBJ2-1	TRBD2	-
CAWSRGRNTEAFF	TGTGCCTGGAGTCGGGGCAGAAACACTGAAGCTTTCTTT	TRBV30	TRBJ1-1	-	-
CASSTKQGEGAYEQYF	TGTGCCAGCAGTACAAAGCAGGGGGAGGGTGCCTACGAGCAGTACTTC	TRBV7-9	TRBJ2-7	-	-
CASSLTGQNTEAFF	TGTGCCAGCAGCTTAACAGGCCAGAACACTGAAGCTTTCTTT	TRBV7-8	TRBJ1-1	-	-